The present TCR beta chain was sequenced within a study of T cell changes during pregnancy in multiple sclerosis. Germline V lookup: CDR1 PRHDT, CDR2 FYEKMQ (reference sequence). CDR3 length: 14 amino acids. The V and J ends lost 3 bases and 7 bases respectively, with 13 bases between them. TCRdb's table, derived via immunoSEQ multiplex PCR, lists solely in-frame clones and lacks some. The sample holds about 100,000 clones, around 90% seen once. The sequence derives from a female donor in good health, enrolled as a control in a pregnancy study. The chain has TRBV13 and TRBJ2-1; D may be TRBD1 (6 bases). Sample: peripheral blood, taken in the third trimester of pregnancy. CDR3 amino acids: CASSFRRGRNEQFF. The CDR3 coding sequence is TGTGCCAGCAGCTTTCGCAGGGGAAGGAATGAGCAGTTCTTC.